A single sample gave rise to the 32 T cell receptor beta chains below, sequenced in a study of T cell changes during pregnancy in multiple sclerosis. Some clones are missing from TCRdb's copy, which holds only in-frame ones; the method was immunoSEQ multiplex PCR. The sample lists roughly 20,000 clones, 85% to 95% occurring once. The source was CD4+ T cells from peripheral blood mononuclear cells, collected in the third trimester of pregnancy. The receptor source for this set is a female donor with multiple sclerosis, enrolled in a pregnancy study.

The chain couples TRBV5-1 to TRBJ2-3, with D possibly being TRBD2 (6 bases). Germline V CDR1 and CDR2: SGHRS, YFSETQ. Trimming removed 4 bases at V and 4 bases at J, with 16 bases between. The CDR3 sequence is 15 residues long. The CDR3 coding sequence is TGCGCCAGCAGCCAGGGACTTCTTTTTGCAGATACGCAGTATTTT. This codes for CASSQGLLFADTQYF.

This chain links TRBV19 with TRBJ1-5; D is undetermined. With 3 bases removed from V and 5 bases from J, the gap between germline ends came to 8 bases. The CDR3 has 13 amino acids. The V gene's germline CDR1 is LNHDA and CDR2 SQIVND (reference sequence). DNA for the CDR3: TGTGCCAGTAGTATGGGGAGGGATCAGCCCCAGCATTTT. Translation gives CASSMGRDQPQHF.

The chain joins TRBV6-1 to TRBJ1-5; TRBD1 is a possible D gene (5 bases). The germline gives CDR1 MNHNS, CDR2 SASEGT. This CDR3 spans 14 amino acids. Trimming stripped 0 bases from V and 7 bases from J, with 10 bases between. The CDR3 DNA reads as TGTGCCAGCAGTGAAGCCAGACAGAGACAGCCCCAGCATTTT. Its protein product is CASSEARQRQPQHF.

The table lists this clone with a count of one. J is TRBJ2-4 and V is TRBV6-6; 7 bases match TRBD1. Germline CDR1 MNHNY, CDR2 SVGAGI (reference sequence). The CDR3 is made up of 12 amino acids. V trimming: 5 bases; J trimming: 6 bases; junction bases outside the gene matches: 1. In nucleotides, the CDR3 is TGTGCCAGCAGTCGGGACAGAAACATTCAGTACTTC. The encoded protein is CASSRDRNIQYF.

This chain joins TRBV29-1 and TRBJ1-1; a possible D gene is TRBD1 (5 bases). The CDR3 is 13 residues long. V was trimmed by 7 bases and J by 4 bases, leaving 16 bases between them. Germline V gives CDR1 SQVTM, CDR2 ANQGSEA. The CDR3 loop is CSARQTRGTEAFF. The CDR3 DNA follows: TGCAGCGCCAGACAGACTAGGGGCACTGAAGCTTTCTTT.

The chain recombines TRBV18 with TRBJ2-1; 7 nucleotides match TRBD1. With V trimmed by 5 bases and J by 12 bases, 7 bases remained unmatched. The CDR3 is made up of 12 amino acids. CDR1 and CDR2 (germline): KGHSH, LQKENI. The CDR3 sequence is CASSSRTGGQFF. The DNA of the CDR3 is TGTGCCAGCTCATCTCGGACAGGCGGGCAGTTCTTC.

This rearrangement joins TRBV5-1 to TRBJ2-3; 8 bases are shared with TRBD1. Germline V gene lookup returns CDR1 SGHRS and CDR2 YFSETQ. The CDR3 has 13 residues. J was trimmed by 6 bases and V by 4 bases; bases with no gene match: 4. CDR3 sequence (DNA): TGCGCCAGCAGCCCGAGACAGGGGGATACGCAGTATTTT. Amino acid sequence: CASSPRQGDTQYF. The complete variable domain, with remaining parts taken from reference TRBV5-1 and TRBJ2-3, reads KAGVTQTPRYLIKTRGQQVTLSCSPISGHRSVSWYQQTPGQGLQFLFEYFSETQRNKGNFPGRFSGRQFSNSRSEMNVSTLELGDSALYLCASSPRQGDTQYFGPGTRLTVL.

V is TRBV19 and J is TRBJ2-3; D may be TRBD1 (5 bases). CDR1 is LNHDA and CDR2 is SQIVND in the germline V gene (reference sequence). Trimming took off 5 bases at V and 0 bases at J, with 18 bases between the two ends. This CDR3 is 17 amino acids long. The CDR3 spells CASSPALVTASTDTQYF. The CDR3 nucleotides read TGTGCCAGTAGTCCCGCCCTCGTGACAGCAAGCACAGATACGCAGTATTTT.

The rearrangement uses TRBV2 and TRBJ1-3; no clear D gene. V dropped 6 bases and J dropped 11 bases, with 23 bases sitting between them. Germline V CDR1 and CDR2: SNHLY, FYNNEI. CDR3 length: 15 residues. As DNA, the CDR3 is TGTGCCAGCAGCCTAAGGGAGGGAGGCATCTCCCCCATATATTTT. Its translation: CASSLREGGISPIYF.

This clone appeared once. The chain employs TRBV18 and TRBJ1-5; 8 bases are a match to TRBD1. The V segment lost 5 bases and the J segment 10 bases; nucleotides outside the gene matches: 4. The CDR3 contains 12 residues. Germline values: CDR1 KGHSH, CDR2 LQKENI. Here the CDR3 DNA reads TGTGCCAGCTCAACCCAGGGGGCTCCCCAGCATTTT. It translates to CASSTQGAPQHF.

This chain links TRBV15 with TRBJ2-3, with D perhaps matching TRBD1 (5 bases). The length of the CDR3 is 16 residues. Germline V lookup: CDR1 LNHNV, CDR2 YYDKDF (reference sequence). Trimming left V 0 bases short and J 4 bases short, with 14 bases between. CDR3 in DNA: TGTGCCACCAGCAGAGAAAACAGGCTTAGGGCAGATACGCAGTATTTT. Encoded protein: CATSRENRLRADTQYF.

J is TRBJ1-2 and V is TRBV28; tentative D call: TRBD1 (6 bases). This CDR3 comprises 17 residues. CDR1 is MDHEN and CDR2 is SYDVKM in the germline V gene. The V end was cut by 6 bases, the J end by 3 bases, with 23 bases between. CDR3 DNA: TGTGCCAGCAGACCGGGGGGGCTGGGGACTCCCGACTATGGCTACACCTTC. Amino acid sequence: CASRPGGLGTPDYGYTF.

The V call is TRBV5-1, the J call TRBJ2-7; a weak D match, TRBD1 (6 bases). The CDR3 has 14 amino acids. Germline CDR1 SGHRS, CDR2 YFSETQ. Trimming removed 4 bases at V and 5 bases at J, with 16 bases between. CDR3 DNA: TGCGCCAGCAGCCTAAAAACAGGGAACCACGAGCAGTACTTC. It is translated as CASSLKTGNHEQYF.

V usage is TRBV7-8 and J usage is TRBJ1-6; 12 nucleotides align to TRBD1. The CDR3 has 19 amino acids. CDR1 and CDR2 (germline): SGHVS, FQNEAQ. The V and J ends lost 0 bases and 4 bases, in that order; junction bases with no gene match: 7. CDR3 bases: TGTGCCAGCAGCTTAGCGTCGGGGGGACAGGGGGCGTATAATTCACCCCTCCACTTT. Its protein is CASSLASGGQGAYNSPLHF.

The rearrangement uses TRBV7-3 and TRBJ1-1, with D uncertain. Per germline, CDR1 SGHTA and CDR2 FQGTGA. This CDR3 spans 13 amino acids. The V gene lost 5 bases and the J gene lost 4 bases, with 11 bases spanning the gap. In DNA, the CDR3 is TGTGCCAGCAGCGTCAGCGTAGGCACTGAAGCTTTCTTT. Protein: CASSVSVGTEAFF.

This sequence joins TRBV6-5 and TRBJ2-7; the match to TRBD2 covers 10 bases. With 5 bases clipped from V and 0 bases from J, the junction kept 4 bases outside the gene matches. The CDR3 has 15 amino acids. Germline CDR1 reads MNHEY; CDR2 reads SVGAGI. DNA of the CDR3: TGTGCCAGCAGTATAGCGGGGGGCCGCTCCTACGAGCAGTACTTC. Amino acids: CASSIAGGRSYEQYF.

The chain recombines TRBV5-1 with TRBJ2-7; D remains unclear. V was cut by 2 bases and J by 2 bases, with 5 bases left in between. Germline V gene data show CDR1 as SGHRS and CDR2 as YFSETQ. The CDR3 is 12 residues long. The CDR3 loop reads CASSLTAYEQYF. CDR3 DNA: TGCGCCAGCAGCTTAACAGCCTACGAGCAGTACTTC.

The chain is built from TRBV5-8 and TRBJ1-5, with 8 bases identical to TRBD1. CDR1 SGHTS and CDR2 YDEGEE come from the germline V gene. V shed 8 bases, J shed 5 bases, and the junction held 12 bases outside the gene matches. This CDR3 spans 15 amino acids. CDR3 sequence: CASGGTGGSYQPQHF. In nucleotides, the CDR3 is TGTGCCAGTGGGGGGACAGGAGGGAGTTATCAGCCCCAGCATTTT.

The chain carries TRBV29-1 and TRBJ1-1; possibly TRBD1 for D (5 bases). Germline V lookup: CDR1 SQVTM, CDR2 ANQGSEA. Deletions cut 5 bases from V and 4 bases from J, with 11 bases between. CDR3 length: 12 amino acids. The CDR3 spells CSVLDTFTEAFF. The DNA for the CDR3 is TGCAGCGTTCTGGACACCTTCACTGAAGCTTTCTTT. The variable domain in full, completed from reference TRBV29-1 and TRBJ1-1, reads SAVISQKPSRDICQRGTSLTIQCQVDSQVTMMFWYRQQPGQSLTLIATANQGSEATYESGFVIDKFPISRPNLTFSTLTVSNMSPEDSSIYLCSVLDTFTEAFFGQGTRLTVV.

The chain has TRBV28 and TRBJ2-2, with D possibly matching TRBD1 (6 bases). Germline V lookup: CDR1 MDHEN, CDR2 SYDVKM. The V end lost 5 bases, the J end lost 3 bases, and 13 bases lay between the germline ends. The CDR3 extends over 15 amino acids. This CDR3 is CASSSRGFDTGELFF. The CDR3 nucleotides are TGTGCCAGCAGTAGTAGGGGGTTTGACACCGGGGAGCTGTTTTTT.

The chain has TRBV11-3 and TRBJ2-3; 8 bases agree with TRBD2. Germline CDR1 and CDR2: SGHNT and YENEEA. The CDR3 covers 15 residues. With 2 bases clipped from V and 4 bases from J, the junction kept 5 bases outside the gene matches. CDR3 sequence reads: CASSLTAGAPDTQYF. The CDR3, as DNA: TGTGCCAGCAGCTTAACAGCGGGGGCACCAGATACGCAGTATTTT.

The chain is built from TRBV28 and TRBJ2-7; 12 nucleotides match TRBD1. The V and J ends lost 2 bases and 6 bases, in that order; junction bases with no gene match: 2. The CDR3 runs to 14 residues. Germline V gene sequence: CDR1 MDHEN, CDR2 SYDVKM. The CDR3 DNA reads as TGTGCCAGCAGTTTAGGGACAGGGGGCGGCGAGCAGTACTTC. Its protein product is CASSLGTGGGEQYF. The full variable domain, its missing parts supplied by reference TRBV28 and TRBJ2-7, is DVKVTQSSRYLVKRTGEKVFLECVQDMDHENMFWYRQDPGLGLRLIYFSYDVKMKEKGDIPEGYSVSREKKERFSLILESASTNQTSMYLCASSLGTGGGEQYFGPGTRLTVT.

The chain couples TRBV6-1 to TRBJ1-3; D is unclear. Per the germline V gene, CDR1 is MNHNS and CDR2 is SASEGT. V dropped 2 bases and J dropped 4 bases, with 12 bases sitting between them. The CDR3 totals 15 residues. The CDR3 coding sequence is TGTGCCAGCAGTGAACCAAGACTAGGCGGAAACACCATATATTTT. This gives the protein CASSEPRLGGNTIYF.

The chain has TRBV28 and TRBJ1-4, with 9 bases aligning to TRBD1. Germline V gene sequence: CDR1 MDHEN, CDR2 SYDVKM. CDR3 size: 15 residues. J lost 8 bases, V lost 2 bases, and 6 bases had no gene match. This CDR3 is CASSLAGQGGEKLFF. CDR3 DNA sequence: TGTGCCAGCAGTTTAGCGGGACAGGGAGGGGAAAAACTGTTTTTT.

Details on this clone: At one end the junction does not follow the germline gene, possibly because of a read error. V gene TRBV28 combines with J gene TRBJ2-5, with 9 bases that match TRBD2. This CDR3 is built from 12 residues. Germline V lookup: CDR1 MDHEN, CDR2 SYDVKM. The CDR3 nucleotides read TGTGCCAGCAGTTTAGATCTAGCGGGGACACACTTC. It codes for CASSLDLAGTHF.

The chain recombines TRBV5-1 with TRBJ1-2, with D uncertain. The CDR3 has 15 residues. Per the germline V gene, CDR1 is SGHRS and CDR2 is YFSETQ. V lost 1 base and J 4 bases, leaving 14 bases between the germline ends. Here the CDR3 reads CASSLSRRSGYGYTF. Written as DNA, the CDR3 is TGCGCCAGCAGCTTGAGTAGACGGTCGGGCTATGGCTACACCTTC.

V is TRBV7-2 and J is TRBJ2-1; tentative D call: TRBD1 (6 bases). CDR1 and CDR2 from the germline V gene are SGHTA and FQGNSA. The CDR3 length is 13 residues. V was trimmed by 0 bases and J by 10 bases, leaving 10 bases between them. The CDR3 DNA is TGTGCCAGCAGCTTAGCATGGGGGCACGAGCAGTTCTTC. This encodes CASSLAWGHEQFF.

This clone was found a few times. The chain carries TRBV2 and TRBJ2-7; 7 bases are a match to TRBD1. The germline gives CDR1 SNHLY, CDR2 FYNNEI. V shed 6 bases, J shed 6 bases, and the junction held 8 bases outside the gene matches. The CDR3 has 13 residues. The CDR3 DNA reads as TGTGCCAGCAGCCAATACAGGGGTAGCGAGCAGTACTTC. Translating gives CASSQYRGSEQYF. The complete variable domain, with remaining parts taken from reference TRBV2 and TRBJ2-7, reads EPEVTQTPSHQVTQMGQEVILRCVPISNHLYFYWYRQILGQKVEFLVSFYNNEISEKSEIFDDQFSVERPDGSNFTLKIRSTKLEDSAMYFCASSQYRGSEQYFGPGTRLTVT.

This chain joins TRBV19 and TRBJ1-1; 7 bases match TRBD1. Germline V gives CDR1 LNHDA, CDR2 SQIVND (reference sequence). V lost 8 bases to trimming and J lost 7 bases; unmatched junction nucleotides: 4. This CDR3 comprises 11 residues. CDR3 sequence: CASRQGGEAFF. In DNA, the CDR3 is TGTGCCAGTCGACAGGGCGGTGAAGCTTTCTTT. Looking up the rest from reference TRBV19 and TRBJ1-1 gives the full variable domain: DGGITQSPKYLFRKEGQNVTLSCEQNLNHDAMYWYRQDPGQGLRLIYYSQIVNDFQKGDIAEGYSVSREKKESFPLTVTSAQKNPTAFYLCASRQGGEAFFGQGTRLTVV.

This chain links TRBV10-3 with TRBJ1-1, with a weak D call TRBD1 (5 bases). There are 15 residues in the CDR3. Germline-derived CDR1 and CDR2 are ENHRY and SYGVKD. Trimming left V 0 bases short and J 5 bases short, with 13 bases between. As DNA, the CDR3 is TGTGCCATCAGTGAGTCTTTCGGGGGGAGGACTGAAGCTTTCTTT. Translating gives CAISESFGGRTEAFF.

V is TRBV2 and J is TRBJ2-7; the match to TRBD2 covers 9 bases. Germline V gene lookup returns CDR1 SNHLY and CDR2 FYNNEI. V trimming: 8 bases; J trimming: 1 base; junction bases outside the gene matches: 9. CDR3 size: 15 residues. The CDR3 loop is CASGGAGGRSYEQYF. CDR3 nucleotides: TGTGCCAGCGGGGGAGCGGGGGGAAGGTCCTACGAGCAGTACTTC. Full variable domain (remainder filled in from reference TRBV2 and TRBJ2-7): EPEVTQTPSHQVTQMGQEVILRCVPISNHLYFYWYRQILGQKVEFLVSFYNNEISEKSEIFDDQFSVERPDGSNFTLKIRSTKLEDSAMYFCASGGAGGRSYEQYFGPGTRLTVT.

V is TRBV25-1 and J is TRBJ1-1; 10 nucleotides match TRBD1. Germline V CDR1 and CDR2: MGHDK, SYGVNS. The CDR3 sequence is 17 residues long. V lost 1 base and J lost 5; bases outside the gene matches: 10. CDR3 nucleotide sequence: TGTGCCAGCAGTGAATTAGGGGCGAGGACAGGGGGTACTGAAGCTTTCTTT. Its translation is CASSELGARTGGTEAFF.